Sequencing of this TCR beta chain was carried out in a study of vaccination and CD4 T cells after COVID-19. Overall study context: Blood was drawn a median roughly 79 days post second dose, range 14 to 241. Investigators stimulated cells with overlapping spike peptides drawn from SARS-CoV-2, HCoV-NL63, HCoV-OC43 and HCoV-229E. Study-wide results and limits: The authors identified 304 of 307 vaccine-specific clones in convalescent patients as spike mono-reactive.

At the Johns Hopkins FTIC core, DNA taken from cultured CD4+ T cells was sequenced by way of the Oncomine TCR Beta short-read assay. After culture, CD4+ T cells served as the source for genomic DNA extraction. TCRdb re-called the PCR reads with MiXCR, one entry per CDR3 protein. The sample yields 15,000 or so distinct CDR3 sequences, less than 60% seen once. A word on this clonotype: The antigen remains undetermined.

The treatment: approximately nine-day PBMC culture with coronavirus spike peptide pools or control peptides (ViraFEST assay). Germline CDR1 DFQATT, CDR2 SNEGSKA (reference sequence). The CDR3 contains 16 residues. Trimming at V came to 0 bases and at J to 5 bases, leaving 13 bases not matched to a gene. V is TRBV20-1 and J is TRBJ2-7; 7 nucleotides match TRBD2. The origin of this receptor is a human donor who had recovered from COVID-19. The source material was CD4+ T cells from blood, cultured in vitro. CDR3 bases: TGCAGTGCTAGAGAATCGGACGGCGGGAGATCCCACGAGCAGTACTTC. Translated, it gives CSARESDGGRSHEQYF.